Below are 23 T cell receptor beta chains sequenced from a single sample in a study of T cells in Graves' hyperthyroidism and ophthalmopathy. What was amplified from RNA transcripts were TCR beta CDR3 regions. TCR CDR3 regions were first amplified by RT-PCR with HTBI primers. Each CDR3 protein is one row after TCRdb ran MiXCR on the multiplex PCR reads. In the table there are under 700,000 distinct CDR3 sequences, around 17% of which are singletons. Material: blood. These receptors originate from a woman between 18 and 30 years old with Graves' hyperthyroidism.

The rearrangement links TRBV2 to TRBJ2-2; TRBD1 might be the D (5 bases). Germline V CDR1 and CDR2: SNHLY, FYNNEI. This CDR3 contains 14 residues. Here the CDR3 DNA reads TGTGCTACGACATGGCAGGGTTTTATCGGGGAGCTGTTTTTT. Translated: CATTWQGFIGELFF. Full variable domain (outside the CDR3, taken from reference TRBV2 and TRBJ2-2): EPEVTQTPSHQVTQMGQEVILRCVPISNHLYFYWYRQILGQKVEFLVSFYNNEISEKSEIFDDQFSVERPDGSNFTLKIRSTKLEDSAMYFCATTWQGFIGELFFGEGSRLTVL.

This clonotype was seen more than once but under ten times. The chain uses TRBV9 and TRBJ2-1; 12 positions agree with TRBD2. J gave up 7 bases and V 3 bases, and 8 bases lay outside the gene matches. This CDR3 is 16 amino acids long. Per germline, CDR1 SGDLS and CDR2 YYNGEE. CDR3 loop: CASSDRTSGVGNEQFF. In nucleotides, the CDR3 is TGTGCCAGCAGCGACCGGACTAGCGGGGTTGGGAATGAGCAGTTCTTC.

This clonotype occurred many times. V is TRBV20-1 and J is TRBJ1-2; the D gene is possibly TRBD1 (6 bases). Germline assignment: CDR1 DFQATT and CDR2 SNEGSKA (reference sequence). This CDR3 spans 12 amino acids. V dropped 5 bases and J dropped 8 bases, with 15 bases sitting between them. The CDR3 loop reads CSAGGTRPGYTF. As DNA, the CDR3 is TGCAGTGCTGGCGGGACAAGGCCCGGCTACACCTTC.

This clonotype was detected only a few times. The V call is TRBV29-1, the J call TRBJ1-2; 11 bases map to TRBD1. Germline loops: CDR1 SQVTM, CDR2 ANQGSEA. J gave up 8 bases and V 6 bases, and 2 bases lay outside the gene matches. This CDR3 spans 11 amino acids. CDR3 DNA: TGCAGCGTAGGACAGGGGGCGGGCTACACCTTC. It codes for CSVGQGAGYTF.

The chain has TRBV5-1 and TRBJ2-7; 10 nucleotides agree with TRBD2. The V segment lost 0 bases and the J segment 5 bases; nucleotides outside the gene matches: 5. The CDR3 length is 15 residues. Germline V gives CDR1 SGHRS, CDR2 YFSETQ. CDR3 residues: CASSLELAGSHEQYF. The CDR3 nucleotides read TGCGCCAGCAGCTTGGAACTAGCGGGAAGTCACGAGCAGTACTTC.

This clonotype showed up just a few times. This chain connects TRBV7-9 to TRBJ2-5; D call uncertain. V was shortened by 1 base and J by 4 bases, with 10 bases between the two germline ends. Germline V gene data show CDR1 as SEHNR and CDR2 as FQNEAQ (reference sequence). The CDR3 consists of 14 residues. The CDR3 DNA reads TGTGCCAGCAGCTTAGGATGGACCGGAGAGACCCAGTACTTC. Its translation is CASSLGWTGETQYF.

The sample holds a few counts of this clonotype. The CDR3 sequence: CSARDIGLTAGEAKNIQYF. CDR3 coding DNA: TGCAGTGCTAGAGATATTGGCTTAACGGCGGGGGAGGCCAAAAACATTCAGTACTTC. The chain is built from TRBV20-1 and TRBJ2-4; TRBD2 agrees at 7 bases. Germline V gene sequence: CDR1 DFQATT, CDR2 SNEGSKA (reference sequence). There are 19 residues in the CDR3. Trimming at V came to 0 bases and at J to 1 base, leaving 15 bases not matched to a gene.

This clonotype was observed at least ten times. This chain connects TRBV11-3 to TRBJ1-1, with a weak D call TRBD1 (6 bases). V gave up 5 bases and J gave up 3 bases, with 13 bases separating them. Germline assignment: CDR1 SGHNT and CDR2 YENEEA. The length of the CDR3 is 14 residues. CDR3 coding DNA: TGTGCCAGCAGCGAGGGGGGTCTGGACACTGAAGCTTTCTTT. Its protein product is CASSEGGLDTEAFF.

The table lists this clonotype with many counts. The rearrangement uses TRBV11-3 and TRBJ2-2, with D perhaps TRBD2 (6 bases). V dropped 5 bases and J dropped 6 bases, with 10 bases sitting between them. The CDR3 consists of 13 residues. Germline lookup yields CDR1 SGHNT and CDR2 YENEEA. The DNA for the CDR3 is TGTGCCAGCAGCAACGGCGGGGCCGGGGAGCTGTTTTTT. As protein: CASSNGGAGELFF.

The gene calls are TRBV7-3 and TRBJ2-2; D call uncertain. The germline V gene encodes CDR1 SGHTA and CDR2 FQGTGA. The CDR3 covers 15 residues. V was shortened by 5 bases and J by 5 bases, with 15 bases between the two germline ends. CDR3 amino acids: CASSPWTRGTGELFF. DNA of the CDR3: TGTGCCAGCAGCCCTTGGACCAGAGGAACCGGGGAGCTGTTTTTT.

V gene TRBV2 combines with J gene TRBJ2-3, with a possible D match to TRBD2 (9 bases). The V and J ends lost 7 bases and 4 bases respectively, with 33 bases between them. The CDR3 consists of 20 residues. CDR1 is SNHLY and CDR2 is FYNNEI in the germline V gene. The CDR3 DNA reads as TGTGCCAGCAAGACAGGGGATGGTAGCGGGAGTCTGAGAGGCGCAGATACGCAGTATTTT. Residues: CASKTGDGSGSLRGADTQYF.

This clonotype was recorded a few times. V and J are TRBV12-3 or TRBV12-4 and TRBJ1-5; D uncertain. V lost 6 bases, J lost 0 bases, and 15 bases lay in between. The CDR3 totals 16 residues. CDR3 nucleotide sequence: TGTGCCAGCAGCCCTAGTTTAGGGCGTAGCAATCAGCCCCAGCATTTT. It encodes CASSPSLGRSNQPQHF.

The sample holds many counts of this clonotype. V usage is TRBV5-1 and J usage is TRBJ1-6; no reliable D call. This CDR3 comprises 14 residues. CDR1 is SGHRS and CDR2 is YFSETQ in the germline V gene. V was clipped by 4 bases and J by 7 bases, with 12 bases between them. As DNA, the CDR3 is TGCGCCAGCAGCCGTGGCACACAAAATTCACCCCTCCACTTT. Translating it yields CASSRGTQNSPLHF.

This clonotype was seen repeatedly, ten times or more. V gene TRBV11-3 combines with J gene TRBJ2-3; no clear D. The germline CDR1 and CDR2 sequences are SGHNT and YENEEA. The CDR3 totals 15 residues. V dropped 0 bases and J dropped 2 bases, with 9 bases sitting between them. CDR3 sequence (DNA): TGTGCCAGCAGCTTAGATCCCACAGTCACAGATACGCAGTATTTT. This codes for CASSLDPTVTDTQYF.

This clonotype was found a few times. The chain is built from TRBV6-1 and TRBJ2-7; 7 bases fit TRBD1. The CDR3 runs to 15 residues. The V segment lost 5 bases and the J segment 5 bases; nucleotides outside the gene matches: 12. CDR1 and CDR2 (germline): MNHNS, SASEGT. In DNA, the CDR3 is TGTGCCAGCAGTCCACAGGGGAACGATATCGACGAGCAGTACTTC. Translating it yields CASSPQGNDIDEQYF.

This clonotype appeared a few times. Just one base apart from a much larger clone, this may be a read error. The rearrangement links TRBV9 to TRBJ1-2; no clear D gene. V was shortened by 0 bases and J by 4 bases, with 4 bases between the two germline ends. The germline V gene has CDR1 SGDLS and CDR2 YYNGEE. CDR3 length equals 12 residues. As DNA, the CDR3 is TGTGCCAGCAGCGTAGACACCTATGGCTACACCTTC. Its protein product is CASSVDTYGYTF. Combining the CDR3 with reference TRBV9 and TRBJ1-2 gives the whole variable domain DSGVTQTPKHLITATGQRVTLRCSPRSGDLSVYWYQQSLDQGLQFLIQYYNGEERAKGNILERFSAQQFPDLHSELNLSSLELGDSALYFCASSVDTYGYTFGSGTRLTVV.

This clonotype was seen repeatedly, ten times or more. The chain employs TRBV20-1 and TRBJ2-3; no firm D call. The CDR3 totals 14 residues. V lost 4 bases to trimming and J lost 2 bases, with 13 bases between them. Germline CDR1 DFQATT, CDR2 SNEGSKA (reference sequence). The DNA of the CDR3 is TGCAGTGCTAAACTTAGACCAACCACAGATACGCAGTATTTT. It translates to CSAKLRPTTDTQYF.

V usage is TRBV11-2 and J usage is TRBJ2-1; a possible D gene is TRBD2 (5 bases). Germline CDR1 SGHAT, CDR2 FQNNGV. V lost 0 bases and J lost 8, with 20 bases in between. The CDR3 has 17 residues. The CDR3 bases are TGTGCCAGCAGCTTAGATCCACCCCTAGCTTTACAAGATGAGCAGTTCTTC. Protein sequence: CASSLDPPLALQDEQFF.

CDR3 in DNA: TGTGCCAGCAATCTGGGGAGGGCACCTGGGGGCTACACCTTC. This codes for CASNLGRAPGGYTF. V is TRBV6-1 and J is TRBJ1-2; D remains ambiguous. Trimming cost V 7 bases and J 8 bases, with 20 bases left between them. Germline V gene lookup returns CDR1 MNHNS and CDR2 SASEGT. The length of the CDR3 is 14 residues.

This clonotype was observed many times. The V gene is TRBV20-1, the J gene TRBJ2-7, with 11 bases matching TRBD2. In germline, CDR1 is DFQATT, CDR2 SNEGSKA (reference sequence). This CDR3 is built from 18 residues. Trimming removed 4 bases from V and 2 bases from J; junction bases left unmatched: 16. CDR3 nucleotide sequence: TGCAGTGCTATGAAAACTAGCGGGGGCTCAATTTCGCCCTACGAGCAGTACTTC. The encoded protein is CSAMKTSGGSISPYEQYF.

This clonotype showed up many times. The V and J genes are TRBV30 and TRBJ2-1, with D possibly TRBD1 on 6 matching bases. Germline values: CDR1 GTSNPN, CDR2 SVGIG (reference sequence). This CDR3 contains 17 residues. Trimming stripped 1 base from V and 0 bases from J, with 16 bases between. CDR3 in amino acids: CAWSGLQGPSSYNEQFF. CDR3 DNA: TGTGCCTGGAGTGGCCTCCAGGGGCCGAGCTCCTACAATGAGCAGTTCTTC.

This clonotype was recorded at least ten times. The chain couples TRBV3-1 to TRBJ2-7; D not certain. Germline CDR1 is LGHDT and CDR2 is YNNKEL (reference sequence). V was shortened by 4 bases and J by 1 base, with 14 bases between the two germline ends. The CDR3 extends over 15 amino acids. The CDR3 coding sequence is TGTGCCAGCAGCCTCCGCTTTTCGGGTTCCTACGAGCAGTACTTC. It specifies CASSLRFSGSYEQYF.

This clonotype was counted a few times. For the CDR3, the DNA is TGTGCCAGCAGTTCGTCCTTTTCGGGCTACACCTTC. This gives the protein CASSSSFSGYTF. This rearrangement joins TRBV27 to TRBJ1-2; D is ambiguous. This CDR3 spans 12 amino acids. CDR1 and CDR2 (germline): MNHEY, SMNVEV (reference sequence). The ends were cut back, 4 bases at V and 8 bases at J, with 11 bases in the middle.